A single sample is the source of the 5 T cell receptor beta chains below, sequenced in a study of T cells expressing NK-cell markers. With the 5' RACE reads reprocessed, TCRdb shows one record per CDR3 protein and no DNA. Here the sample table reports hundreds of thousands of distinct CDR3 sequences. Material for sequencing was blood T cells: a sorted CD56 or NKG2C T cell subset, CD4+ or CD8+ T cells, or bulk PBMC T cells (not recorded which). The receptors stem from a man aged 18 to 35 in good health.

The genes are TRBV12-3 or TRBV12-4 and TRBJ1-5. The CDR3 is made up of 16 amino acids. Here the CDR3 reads CASSLTGWYSNQPQHF.

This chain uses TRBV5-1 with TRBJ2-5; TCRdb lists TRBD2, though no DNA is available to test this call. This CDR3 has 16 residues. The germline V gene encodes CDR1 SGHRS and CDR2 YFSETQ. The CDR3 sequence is CASSPQLAGVGETQYF.

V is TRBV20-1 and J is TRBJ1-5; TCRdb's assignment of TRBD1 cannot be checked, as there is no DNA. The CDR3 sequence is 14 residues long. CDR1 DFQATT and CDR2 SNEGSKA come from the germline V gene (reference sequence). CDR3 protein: CSARAWGSNQPQHF.

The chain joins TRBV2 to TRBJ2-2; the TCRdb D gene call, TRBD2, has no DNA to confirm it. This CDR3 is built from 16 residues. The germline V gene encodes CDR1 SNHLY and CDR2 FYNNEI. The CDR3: CASSEEREGRTGELFF.

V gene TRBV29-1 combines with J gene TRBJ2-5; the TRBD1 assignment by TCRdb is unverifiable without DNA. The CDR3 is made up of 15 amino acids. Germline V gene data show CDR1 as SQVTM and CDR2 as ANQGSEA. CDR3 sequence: CSVVGGGQVEETQYF.